These 25 T cell receptor beta chains were sequenced from one sample in a study of regulatory T cells in long-lasting Graves disease. Time point of the sample: persistent/refractory GD, antithyroid drugs over 5 years with positive TRAb. PBMC RNA was the source of the TCR library. Arm-PCR of CDR3 regions with iRepertoire HTBI primers generated TCR beta libraries. TCRdb independently ran MiXCR on the multiplex PCR reads; one entry per CDR3 protein. This sample has 400,000 to 500,000 distinct CDR3 sequences, with about 21% found just once. Sample: peripheral blood mononuclear cells (PBMCs), taken when the disease was refractory, from a patient treated with antithyroid drugs. These receptors came from a female donor with Graves disease.

The chain links TRBV29-1 to TRBJ1-1; D uncertain. Between the trimmed V and J ends, which lost 2 bases and 5 bases, there was a span of 12 bases. The CDR3 sequence is 13 residues long. Germline V gene data show CDR1 as SQVTM and CDR2 as ANQGSEA. The CDR3 DNA sequence: TGCAGCGTTGAAAACCAACCGGTTACTGAAGCTTTCTTT. Protein sequence: CSVENQPVTEAFF.

CDR3 amino acids: CASGGDTGEQFF. The DNA for the CDR3 is TGTGCTAGTGGTGGTGACACGGGCGAGCAGTTCTTC. The chain has TRBV12-5 and TRBJ2-1, with D unresolved. Germline CDR1 and CDR2: LGHNT and FRNRAP. V was clipped by 5 bases and J by 10 bases, with 12 bases between them. The CDR3 is made up of 12 amino acids.

This clonotype was seen more than once but under ten times. This may come from a read error, since a much larger clone is one base off. This sequence joins TRBV28 and TRBJ1-2; 7 nucleotides line up with TRBD1. CDR1 MDHEN and CDR2 SYDVKM come from the germline V gene. V lost 5 bases, J lost 8 bases, and 17 bases stayed unmatched. The CDR3 runs 16 residues. CDR3 protein: CASSPPGDRAPVGYTF. As DNA, the CDR3 is TGTGCCAGCAGTCCCCCCGGAGACAGGGCCCCGGTGGGCTACACCTTC.

The chain has TRBV28 and TRBJ2-1; tentative D call: TRBD2 (5 bases). The CDR3 runs to 14 residues. CDR1 is MDHEN, CDR2 SYDVKM, per germline. V gave up 4 bases and J gave up 10 bases, with 17 bases separating them. The CDR3 here is CASSSPGSAEEQFF. The CDR3 DNA is TGTGCCAGCAGTTCCCCGGGTAGCGCAGAAGAGCAGTTCTTC.

This sequence joins TRBV6-1 and TRBJ1-6; no firm D call. CDR3 length: 15 residues. V was clipped by 7 bases and J by 8 bases, with 18 bases between them. The germline V gene has CDR1 MNHNS and CDR2 SASEGT. CDR3 residues: CASKPGSINDSPLHF. CDR3 sequence (DNA): TGTGCCAGCAAGCCGGGAAGTATTAATGATTCACCCCTCCACTTT.

The chain carries TRBV28 and TRBJ2-3; the D gene is possibly TRBD1 (6 bases). V was pared by 3 bases and J by 1 base, with 11 bases between. This CDR3 has 15 residues. In germline, CDR1 is MDHEN, CDR2 SYDVKM. CDR3 coding DNA: TGTGCCAGCAGTTTTCAGGGGATTGGCACAGATACGCAGTATTTT. It specifies CASSFQGIGTDTQYF.

This clonotype has only a few counts. The chain combines TRBV9 with TRBJ1-5; no definite D call. The CDR3 extends over 13 amino acids. CDR1 SGDLS and CDR2 YYNGEE come from the germline V gene. The V gene lost 2 bases and the J gene lost 4 bases, with 7 bases spanning the gap. The CDR3 DNA reads TGTGCCAGCAGCGTTGAACCAAATCAGCCCCAGCATTTT. Protein sequence: CASSVEPNQPQHF.

This clonotype was observed at least ten times. The V gene is TRBV6-2 or TRBV6-3, the J gene TRBJ2-5; the match to TRBD1 covers 10 bases. Germline V gene data show CDR1 as MNHEY and CDR2 as SVGEGT. V dropped 8 bases and J dropped 7; count of bases not matched to a gene: 10. The CDR3 is 14 residues long. In nucleotides, the CDR3 is TGTGCCAGCGGGGGACGGGGGACAGGGGCGACCCAGTACTTC. As protein: CASGGRGTGATQYF.

This clonotype was seen at least ten times. The chain employs TRBV2 and TRBJ2-2; TRBD1 is a possible D gene (5 bases). Trimming took 6 bases from V and 1 from J, leaving 9 bases between them. CDR3 length: 14 residues. The germline CDR1 and CDR2 sequences are SNHLY and FYNNEI. The CDR3 spells CASRWTQNTGELFF. CDR3 nucleotide sequence: TGTGCCAGCAGGTGGACACAGAACACCGGGGAGCTGTTTTTT.

This clonotype occurred many times. This chain uses TRBV28 with TRBJ2-5; no reliable D call. Between the trimmed V and J ends, which lost 7 bases and 6 bases, there was a span of 15 bases. Germline V gene sequence: CDR1 MDHEN, CDR2 SYDVKM. The CDR3 runs to 13 residues. The CDR3 spells CASNLRYFQTQYF. The CDR3 nucleotides read TGTGCCAGCAATCTCAGATACTTTCAGACCCAGTACTTC.

This clonotype was observed at least ten times. The rearrangement uses TRBV2 and TRBJ1-5; D gene uncertain. The CDR3 has 15 residues. V lost 6 bases to trimming and J lost 11 bases, with 23 bases between them. The germline gives CDR1 SNHLY, CDR2 FYNNEI. CDR3 sequence reads: CASSVQSPSIETQHF. In DNA, the CDR3 is TGTGCCAGCAGCGTTCAGAGTCCCTCAATAGAGACCCAGCATTTT.

This clonotype has at least ten counts. CDR3 region: CASTQRGNGYTF. The CDR3, as DNA: TGTGCCAGCACCCAGCGCGGTAATGGCTACACCTTC. The chain combines TRBV28 with TRBJ1-2; no reliable D call. The CDR3 totals 12 residues. The V end lost 7 bases, the J end lost 6 bases, and 12 bases lay between the germline ends. The germline V gene encodes CDR1 MDHEN and CDR2 SYDVKM.

This clonotype was counted a few times. This sequence joins TRBV20-1 and TRBJ2-7, with D perhaps given as TRBD1 or TRBD2 (5 bases each). The V end lost 5 bases, the J end lost 0 bases, and 14 bases lay between the germline ends. The CDR3 is 14 residues long. Germline V gene sequence: CDR1 DFQATT, CDR2 SNEGSKA (reference sequence). This CDR3 reads CSAVEADSSYEQYF. In nucleotides, the CDR3 is TGCAGTGCTGTGGAGGCAGACAGCTCCTACGAGCAGTACTTC.

This clonotype was found a few times. The chain links TRBV24-1 to TRBJ2-5, with TRBD1 as a possible D gene (6 bases). The CDR3 consists of 13 residues. With 0 bases removed from V and 5 bases from J, the gap between germline ends came to 6 bases. Germline loops: CDR1 KGHDR, CDR2 SFDVKD. In DNA form, the CDR3 reads TGTGCCACCAGTGATTTGACAGGGGAGACCCAGTACTTC. This encodes CATSDLTGETQYF.

The table lists this clonotype with many counts. This chain joins TRBV29-1 and TRBJ2-2, with D possibly being TRBD1 (5 bases). The V gene lost 8 bases and the J gene lost 8 bases, with 18 bases spanning the gap. Germline loops: CDR1 SQVTM, CDR2 ANQGSEA. The CDR3 totals 13 residues. The DNA of the CDR3 is TGCAGCTTCGGACACCTCCCGCCAGGGGAGCTGTTTTTT. It is translated as CSFGHLPPGELFF.

This clonotype was recorded a few times. The junction differs from germline at one of its ends, possibly a read error. Written as DNA, the CDR3 is TGTGCCAGCAGCATCGGGACTAGCGGTACAGATACGCGGTATTTT. It is translated as CASSIGTSGTDTRYF. This rearrangement joins TRBV11-2 to TRBJ2-3; 11 bases match TRBD2. Germline V gene lookup returns CDR1 SGHAT and CDR2 FQNNGV. This CDR3 region has 15 residues.

The chain joins TRBV11-2 to TRBJ2-2, with D possibly TRBD2 on 5 matching bases. This CDR3 contains 14 residues. Trimming left V 3 bases short and J 5 bases short, with 10 bases between. Germline assignment: CDR1 SGHAT and CDR2 FQNNGV. The CDR3: CASSFNPGTGELFF. The CDR3 region has the DNA TGTGCCAGCAGCTTTAACCCGGGGACCGGGGAGCTGTTTTTT.

This clonotype was detected ten times or more. The chain is built from TRBV29-1 and TRBJ2-4, with D unresolved. CDR1 and CDR2 (germline): SQVTM, ANQGSEA. V shed 4 bases and J shed 6 bases, with 10 bases lying between them. The CDR3 covers 12 residues. As DNA, the CDR3 is TGCAGCGTTGGCGGACGGGCAAACATTCAGTACTTC. Residues: CSVGGRANIQYF.

This clonotype appeared many times. The chain is built from TRBV28 and TRBJ1-5, with unresolved D. The CDR3 loop spans 15 amino acids. Germline V CDR1 and CDR2: MDHEN, SYDVKM. V lost 5 bases and J lost 1, with 12 bases in between. The chain's CDR3 is CASSPIRVSNQPQHF. In DNA form, the CDR3 reads TGTGCCAGCAGTCCAATTAGAGTGAGCAATCAGCCCCAGCATTTT.

This chain connects TRBV30 to TRBJ1-1, with D unresolved. Germline CDR1 reads GTSNPN; CDR2 reads SVGIG (reference sequence). Trimming removed 0 bases from V and 8 bases from J, with 7 bases in between. The CDR3 runs 11 residues. CDR3 sequence reads: CAWSVGLEAFF. CDR3 sequence (DNA): TGTGCCTGGAGTGTAGGTCTGGAAGCTTTCTTT.

This CDR3 is CASSEVGQGFNGYTF. The CDR3 DNA reads TGTGCCAGCAGTGAAGTGGGACAGGGGTTTAATGGCTACACCTTC. The chain has TRBV6-2 or TRBV6-3 and TRBJ1-2, with 10 bases fitting TRBD1. J was trimmed by 6 bases and V by 5 bases; bases with no gene match: 9. The CDR3 is made up of 15 amino acids. The germline CDR1 and CDR2 sequences are MNHEY and SVGEGT.

The table lists this clonotype with a few counts. The chain has TRBV27 and TRBJ2-7, with D possibly matching TRBD1 (6 bases). The V end was cut by 6 bases, the J end by 2 bases, with 14 bases between. CDR1 is MNHEY and CDR2 is SMNVEV in the germline V gene (reference sequence). This CDR3 spans 14 amino acids. The CDR3 DNA is TGTGCCAGCAGCCCCGACAGGTTTACCTACGAGCAGTACTTC. Its protein product is CASSPDRFTYEQYF.

This clonotype was detected a few times. V is TRBV20-1 and J is TRBJ1-5; D is unresolved. Germline-derived CDR1 and CDR2 are DFQATT and SNEGSKA (reference sequence). There are 13 residues in the CDR3. V shed 0 bases and J shed 6 bases, with 9 bases lying between them. The CDR3 protein is CSARERSLQPQHF. CDR3 DNA: TGCAGTGCTAGAGAAAGAAGCCTTCAGCCCCAGCATTTT.

The count of this clonotype is one. A clone one base away is much larger, so this may be a read error. The J gene is TRBJ1-3, the V gene TRBV27; D is perhaps TRBD1 (6 bases). Germline V gene lookup returns CDR1 MNHEY and CDR2 SMNVEV (reference sequence). This CDR3 comprises 14 residues. Here the CDR3 DNA reads TGTGCCAGCAGTTTGGGGGGGGCGGGGAACACCATACATTTT. It specifies CASSLGGAGNTIHF.

This chain links TRBV7-3 with TRBJ2-1, with D tentatively TRBD2 (5 bases). The V end was cut by 5 bases, the J end by 8 bases, with 13 bases between. Germline V gene lookup returns CDR1 SGHTA and CDR2 FQGTGA. There are 13 residues in the CDR3. The CDR3 reads CASSVSSYYEQFF. The CDR3 DNA reads TGTGCCAGCAGCGTATCTAGCTATTATGAGCAGTTCTTC.